This TCR beta chain was retrieved from a study of post-analysis software for immune sequencing data. The wider study: The courses of disease that were included comprised relapsing-remitting, secondary progressive and progressive-relapsing multiple sclerosis.

Concerning this clonotype: The antigen is not known.

Prepared TCR beta cDNA libraries contained unique molecular identifiers. T cells numbering roughly 1 to 10 million yielded 500,000 or so cDNA molecules. Using its own MiXCR run on the PCR reads, TCRdb lists one record per CDR3 protein. The sample lists roughly 620,000 distinct CDR3 sequences, 40% to 50% occurring once. Overall study findings and caveats: Compared against controls, patients with multiple sclerosis displayed significantly lower normalized Chao1 diversity.

The sequence was obtained from a girl aged 10-17 years with multiple sclerosis. Specimen: blood.

The CDR3 DNA reads as TGTGCCAGCACCGTTACAGGGGGCAATCAGCCCCAGCATTTT. Encoded protein: CASTVTGGNQPQHF. The chain has TRBV12-3 or TRBV12-4 and TRBJ1-5; 7 bases are shared with TRBD1. This CDR3 comprises 14 residues. J was trimmed by 2 bases and V by 7 bases; bases with no gene match: 5.